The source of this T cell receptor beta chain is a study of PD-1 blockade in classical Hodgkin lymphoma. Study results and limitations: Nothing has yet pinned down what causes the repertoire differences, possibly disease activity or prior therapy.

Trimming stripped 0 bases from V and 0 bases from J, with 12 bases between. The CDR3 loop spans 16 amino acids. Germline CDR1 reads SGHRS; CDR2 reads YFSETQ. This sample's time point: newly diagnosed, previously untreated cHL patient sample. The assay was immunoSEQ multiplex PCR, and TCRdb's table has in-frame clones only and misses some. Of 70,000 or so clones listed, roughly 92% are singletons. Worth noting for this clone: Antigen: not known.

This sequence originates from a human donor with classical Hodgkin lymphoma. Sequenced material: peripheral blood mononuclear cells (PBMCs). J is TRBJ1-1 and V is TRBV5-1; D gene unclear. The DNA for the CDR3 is TGCGCCAGCAGCTTGGGGGTTCTGGGTTTGAACACTGAAGCTTTCTTT. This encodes CASSLGVLGLNTEAFF.